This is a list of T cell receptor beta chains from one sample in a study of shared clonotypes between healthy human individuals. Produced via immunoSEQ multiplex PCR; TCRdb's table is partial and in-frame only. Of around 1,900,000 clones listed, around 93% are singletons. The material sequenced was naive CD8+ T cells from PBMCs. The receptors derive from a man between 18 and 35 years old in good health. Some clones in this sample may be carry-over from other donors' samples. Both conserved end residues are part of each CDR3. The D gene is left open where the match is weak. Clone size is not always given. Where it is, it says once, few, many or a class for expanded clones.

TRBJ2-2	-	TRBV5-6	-	CASSLDYLLNTGELFF	TGTGCCAGCAGCTTAGACTACCTCCTGAACACCGGGGAGCTGTTTTTT
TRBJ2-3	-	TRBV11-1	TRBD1	CASRDDRALGGTDTQYF	TGTGCCAGCAGAGATGACAGGGCGCTAGGTGGTACAGATACGCAGTATTTT
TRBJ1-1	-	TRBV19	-	CASSIDLGLSTEAFF	TGTGCCAGTAGTATTGACCTGGGGTTGAGCACTGAAGCTTTCTTT
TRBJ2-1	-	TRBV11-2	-	CASSLRAGDLHNEQFF	TGTGCCAGCAGCTTAAGGGCGGGCGATTTACACAATGAGCAGTTCTTC
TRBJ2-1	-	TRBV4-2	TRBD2	CASSQEYWREINEQFF	TGTGCCAGCAGCCAAGAATATTGGCGGGAGATCAATGAGCAGTTCTTC
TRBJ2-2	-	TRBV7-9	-	CASSPPLNPGELFF	TGTGCCAGCAGCCCCCCCCTAAATCCCGGGGAGCTGTTTTTT
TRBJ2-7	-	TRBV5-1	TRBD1	CASSPDRGFSYEQYF	TGCGCCAGCAGCCCAGACAGGGGATTCTCCTACGAGCAGTACTTC
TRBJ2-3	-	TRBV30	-	CAWRAPIEGPDTQYF	TGTGCCTGGAGAGCCCCTATCGAGGGTCCCGATACGCAGTATTTT
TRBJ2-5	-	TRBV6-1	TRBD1	CASRKTGHQETQYF	TGTGCCAGCAGAAAGACAGGGCACCAAGAGACCCAGTACTTC
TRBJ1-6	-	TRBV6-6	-	CASYRLSGKDSPLHF	TGTGCCAGCTACCGCTTATCTGGGAAGGATTCACCCCTCCACTTT
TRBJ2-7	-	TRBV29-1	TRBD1	CSVEDQDRGRDKQYF	TGCAGCGTTGAAGACCAGGACAGGGGGCGCGATAAGCAGTACTTC
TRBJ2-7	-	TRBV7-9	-	CASSLANSYEQYF	TGTGCCAGCAGCTTGGCAAATTCCTACGAGCAGTACTTC
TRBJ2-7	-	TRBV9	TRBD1	CASSPGTGSSYEQYF	TGTGCCAGCAGCCCTGGGACAGGGAGCTCCTACGAGCAGTACTTC
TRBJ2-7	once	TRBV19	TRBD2	CASNIGLAAYEQYF	TGTGCCAGTAATATAGGACTAGCGGCCTACGAGCAGTACTTC
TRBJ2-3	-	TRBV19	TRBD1	CASSILSLGQNTDTQYF	TGTGCCAGTAGTATTCTTAGTTTGGGACAGAACACAGATACGCAGTATTTT
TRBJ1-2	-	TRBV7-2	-	CASSSGQWYGYTF	TGTGCCAGCAGCTCCGGGCAATGGTATGGCTACACCTTC
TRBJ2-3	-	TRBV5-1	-	CASRDTLKRRDTQYF	TGCGCCAGCAGGGACACCCTCAAGCGGCGCGATACGCAGTATTTT
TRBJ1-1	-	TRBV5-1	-	CASKWGTEAFF	TGCGCCAGCAAATGGGGGACTGAAGCTTTCTTT
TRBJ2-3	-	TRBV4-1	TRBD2	CASSQVPAGALYGDTQYF	TGCGCCAGCAGCCAAGTCCCAGCGGGAGCCCTCTACGGCGATACGCAGTATTTT
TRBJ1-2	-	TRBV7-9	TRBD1	CASSARTGVYGYTF	TGTGCCAGCAGCGCGCGGACAGGGGTCTATGGCTACACCTTC
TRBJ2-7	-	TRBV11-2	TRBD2	CASSLVSVLAGDYEQYF	TGTGCCAGCAGCTTAGTCTCAGTGTTAGCGGGGGACTACGAGCAGTACTTC
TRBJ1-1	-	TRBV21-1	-	CASSPGTEIGTEAFF	TGTGCCAGCAGCCCCGGGACAGAGATCGGCACTGAAGCTTTCTTT
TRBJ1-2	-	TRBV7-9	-	CASSPGPPNYGYTF	TGTGCCAGCAGCCCGGGGCCCCCTAACTATGGCTACACCTTC
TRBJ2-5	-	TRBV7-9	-	CASSLGPGTGLLETQYF	TGTGCCAGCAGCTTAGGACCGGGGACGGGGCTTCTAGAGACCCAGTACTTC
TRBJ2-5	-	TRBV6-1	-	CASSGFGWETQYF	TGTGCCAGCAGTGGATTTGGCTGGGAGACCCAGTACTTC
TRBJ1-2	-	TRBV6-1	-	CASSDTTTIYGYTF	TGTGCCAGCAGTGATACTACCACTATTTATGGCTACACCTTC
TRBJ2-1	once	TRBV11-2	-	CASSLSGEQFF	TGTGCCAGCAGCTTAAGCGGGGAGCAGTTCTTC
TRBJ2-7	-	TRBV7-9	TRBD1	CASSSSGTDYYEQYF	TGTGCCAGCAGCTCATCCGGGACAGATTACTACGAGCAGTACTTC
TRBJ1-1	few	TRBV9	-	CASSAGLLNTEAFF	TGTGCCAGCAGCGCGGGACTTCTGAACACTGAAGCTTTCTTT
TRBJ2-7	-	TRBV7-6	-	CASSLRPQAIYEQYF	TGTGCCAGCAGCTTACGCCCACAGGCCATCTACGAGCAGTACTTC
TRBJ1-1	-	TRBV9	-	CASSGVGTEAFF	TGTGCCAGCAGCGGAGTGGGCACTGAAGCTTTCTTT
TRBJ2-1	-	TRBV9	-	CASSYNGEQFF	TGTGCCAGCAGTTACAACGGGGAGCAGTTCTTC
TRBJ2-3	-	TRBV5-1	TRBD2	CASSGLDGRATDTQYF	TGCGCCAGCAGCGGACTTGACGGGAGGGCCACAGATACGCAGTATTTT
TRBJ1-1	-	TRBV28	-	CASSTYRETNTEAFF	TGTGCCAGCAGTACTTACCGGGAGACGAACACTGAAGCTTTCTTT
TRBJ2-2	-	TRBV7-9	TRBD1	CASSFRSDRANTGELFF	TGTGCCAGCAGCTTCCGATCAGACAGGGCGAACACCGGGGAGCTGTTTTTT
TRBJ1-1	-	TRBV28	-	CASSLNLANTEAFF	TGTGCCAGCAGTTTAAATCTTGCGAACACTGAAGCTTTCTTT
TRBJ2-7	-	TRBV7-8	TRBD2	CASSLRTSGSVNEQYF	TGTGCCAGCAGCTTACGGACTAGCGGGAGTGTCAACGAGCAGTACTTC
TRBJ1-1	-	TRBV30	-	CAGNLNTEAFF	TGTGCCGGGAACTTGAACACTGAAGCTTTCTTT
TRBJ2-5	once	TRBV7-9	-	CASSPPTLRGTQYF	TGTGCCAGCAGCCCACCGACCCTCCGGGGGACCCAGTACTTC
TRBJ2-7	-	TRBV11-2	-	CASSVRLSYEQYF	TGTGCCAGCAGCGTCAGGTTGTCCTACGAGCAGTACTTC
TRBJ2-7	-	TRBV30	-	CAWTPEARNTYEQYF	TGTGCCTGGACCCCAGAGGCCAGGAATACCTACGAGCAGTACTTC
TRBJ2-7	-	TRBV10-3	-	CAISESRAMEQYF	TGTGCCATCAGTGAGTCGAGAGCTATGGAGCAGTACTTC
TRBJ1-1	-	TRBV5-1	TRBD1	CASSSPGQGAWNTEAFF	TGCGCCAGCAGCTCCCCGGGACAGGGGGCTTGGAACACTGAAGCTTTCTTT
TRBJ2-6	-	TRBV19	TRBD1	CAGHPGTGNGANVLTF	TGTGCCGGCCACCCTGGGACAGGGAACGGGGCCAACGTCCTGACTTTC
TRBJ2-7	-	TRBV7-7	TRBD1	CASSSGTGGYEQYF	TGTGCCAGCAGCTCTGGGACAGGGGGCTACGAGCAGTACTTC
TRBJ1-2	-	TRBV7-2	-	CASSIPGHKYYGYTF	TGTGCCAGCAGCATCCCGGGACATAAATACTATGGCTACACCTTC
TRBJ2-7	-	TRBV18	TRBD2	CASSPPPSGVYEQYF	TGTGCCAGCTCACCACCCCCTAGCGGGGTCTACGAGCAGTACTTC
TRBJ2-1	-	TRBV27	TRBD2	CASSSVQLLAGVSYNEQFF	TGTGCCAGCAGTTCCGTCCAATTACTAGCGGGAGTATCCTACAATGAGCAGTTCTTC
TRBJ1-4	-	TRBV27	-	CASSLLGEKLFF	TGTGCCAGCAGTTTATTAGGTGAAAAACTGTTTTTT
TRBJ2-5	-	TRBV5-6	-	CASSLGSETQYF	TGTGCCAGCAGCTTGGGATCGGAGACCCAGTACTTC
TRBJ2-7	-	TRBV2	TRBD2	CAGTGLAGGLRSYEQYF	TGTGCCGGAACAGGACTAGCGGGAGGGCTTAGGTCCTACGAGCAGTACTTC